Below, 18 T cell receptor beta chains from the same sample are listed, as sequenced in a study of tissue T cells after allogeneic stem cell transplantation. Some clones are missing from TCRdb's copy, which holds only in-frame ones; the method was immunoSEQ multiplex PCR. The sample includes about 21,000 clones, about 70% seen only once; the top ten take 0.35% to 0.5%. Material: blood. The receptors stem from a female BALB/c mouse in good health. Mice of this strain are of MHC haplotype H2-d.

On this clone: Germline and genes here are mouse. The read gets to within 1 residue of the CDR3 end, and the germline J gene fills in the rest. The rearrangement links TRBV5 to TRBJ2-2, with TRBD2 matching 9 bases. CDR3 size: 16 residues. The ends lost 4 bases at V and 1 base at J; junction bases unmatched: 4. In germline, CDR1 is LGHNA, CDR2 YNLKQL (reference sequence). CDR3 DNA (partial): TGTGCCAGCAGCCTCGGGACTGGGAAAAACACCGGGCAGCTCTAC. It codes for CASSLGTGKNTGQLY. The entire CDR3 sequence reads CASSLGTGKNTGQLYF.

Worth noting for this clone: Gene names and germline match the mouse. The CDR3 end is not reached by the read, which stops 1 residue before it; the germline J gene fills it in. The V gene is TRBV4, the J gene TRBJ2-4, with 14 positions matching TRBD2. The junction had 4 bases not matched to a gene; V was cut back by 5 bases and J by 3 bases. This CDR3 is built from 16 residues. Per germline, CDR1 LGHDT and CDR2 YNNKQL (reference sequence). The CDR3 protein is CASSHGTGGAQNTLYF. CDR3 DNA (partial): TGTGCCAGCAGCCACGGGACTGGGGGGGCGCAAAACACCTTGTAC. The full variable domain, rest sourced from reference TRBV4 and TRBJ2-4, is ETAVFQTPNYHVTQVGNEVSFNCKQTLGHDTMYWYKQDSKKLLKIMFSYNNKQLIVNETVPRRFSPQSSDKAHLNLRIKSVEPEDSAVYLCASSHGTGGAQNTLYFGAGTRLSVL.

A remark on this clone: The genes and germline here are from mouse. The read ends 1 residue before the CDR3 terminus; that terminus is restored from the germline J gene. The rearrangement uses TRBV13-1 and TRBJ1-3; no definite D call. V was clipped by 0 bases and J by 2 bases, with 0 bases between them. The CDR3 runs to 12 residues. CDR1 and CDR2 (germline): NSHNY, SYGAGN. CDR3 protein: CASSDAGNTLYF. Partial CDR3 DNA: TGTGCCAGCAGTGATGCTGGAAATACGCTCTAT.

About this clone: Here the gene names and germline are mouse. CDR3 amino acids: CASSIKAVNSDYTF. CDR3 bases read: TGTGCCAGCAGTATAAAGGCAGTAAACTCCGACTACACC. The V gene is TRBV19, the J gene TRBJ1-2; D gene ambiguous. The CDR3 is cut off 1 residue early in the read; its end comes from the germline J gene. Per germline, CDR1 FNHDT and CDR2 SITEND (reference sequence). V was shortened by 1 base and J by 1 base, with 8 bases between the two germline ends. The CDR3 is made up of 14 amino acids.

Comments on this clone: Gene labels here are mouse ones. The read halts 1 residue ahead of the CDR3 end, with the missing end drawn from the germline J gene. The chain employs TRBV2 and TRBJ2-3; the match to TRBD2 covers 11 bases. The ends lost 7 bases at V and 3 bases at J; junction bases unmatched: 3. The CDR3 is made up of 14 amino acids. Germline CDR1 and CDR2: LGHNA and YSYQKL. The CDR3 reads CASILGGRAETLYF. Partial CDR3 DNA: TGTGCCAGCATACTGGGGGGGCGCGCAGAAACGCTGTAT.

A word on this clone: Each gene name is a mouse one. The read halts 1 residue ahead of the CDR3 end, with the missing end drawn from the germline J gene. The chain joins TRBV20 to TRBJ1-3; possible D gene TRBD1, 6 bases. Per germline, CDR1 GFQATS and CDR2 STVNSAI. The V gene lost 5 bases and the J gene lost 0 bases, with 8 bases spanning the gap. The CDR3 runs 13 residues. The chain's CDR3 is CGAGTNSGNTLYF. The sequenced part of the CDR3 DNA is TGTGGTGCTGGGACAAATTCTGGAAATACGCTCTAT.

Concerning this clone itself: Gene names and germline refer to mouse. The read ends 1 residue early relative to the CDR3; the germline J gene fills the gap. The chain joins TRBV5 to TRBJ2-5; no firm D call. CDR3 length: 14 amino acids. The germline V and J ends were trimmed by 3 bases and 2 bases, with 9 bases remaining between them. The germline V gene has CDR1 LGHNA and CDR2 YNLKQL (reference sequence). The CDR3 DNA, read in part, is TGTGCCAGCAGCCACCCGGGAGTCCAAGACACCCAGTAC. It specifies CASSHPGVQDTQY. From start to end, the CDR3 is CASSHPGVQDTQYF.

The table lists this clone with a few counts. Gene names are mouse gene names. With the read ending 1 residue before the CDR3 end, the germline J gene is used to fill in that end. V and J are TRBV19 and TRBJ2-7; 8 bases are shared with TRBD2. The CDR3 is 13 residues long. V dropped 0 bases and J dropped 6; count of bases not matched to a gene: 2. Germline V gene sequence: CDR1 FNHDT, CDR2 SITEND (reference sequence). The CDR3: CASSIGGGAEQYF. The CDR3 bases that were read are TGTGCCAGCAGTATAGGGGGGGGCGCTGAACAGTAC.

This clone occurred a few times. Mouse germline and gene names are used. The CDR3 end is not reached by the read, which stops 1 residue before it; the germline J gene fills it in. The chain combines TRBV13-1 with TRBJ1-4, with 7 bases that match TRBD1. The CDR3 totals 14 residues. Germline V gene lookup returns CDR1 NSHNY and CDR2 SYGAGN. V lost 4 bases to trimming and J lost 3 bases; unmatched junction nucleotides: 3. CDR3 in amino acids: CASSRQGTNERLFF. CDR3 DNA, as far as it was read: TGTGCCAGCAGTCGACAGGGAACCAACGAAAGATTATTT.

As for this clone: Gene names and germline refer to mouse. The DNA ends 1 residue before the CDR3 does, and the rest of the CDR3 is filled in from the germline J gene. The chain is built from TRBV13-3 and TRBJ2-7; 11 positions match TRBD2. The CDR3 has 14 residues. V trimming: 1 base; J trimming: 6 bases; junction bases outside the gene matches: 3. CDR1 NNHDY and CDR2 SYVADS come from the germline V gene. The CDR3 loop reads CASSDQLGGLEQYF. The part of the CDR3 DNA that was read is TGTGCCAGCAGTGATCAACTGGGGGGGCTTGAACAGTAC.

To note about this clone: These gene names are mouse names. The missing CDR3 end, 1 residue past where the read stops, is filled in from the germline J gene. This rearrangement joins TRBV5 to TRBJ2-1, with 11 bases matching TRBD1. V lost 4 bases and J lost 7; bases outside the gene matches: 3. The CDR3 runs to 14 residues. From germline, CDR1 is LGHNA and CDR2 YNLKQL (reference sequence). The part of the CDR3 DNA that was read is TGTGCCAGCAGCCCGGGACAGGGGGGAGCTGAGCAGTTC. It is translated as CASSPGQGGAEQF. The CDR3 reads in full as CASSPGQGGAEQFF.

To note about this clone: The germline and genes are mouse ones. The read finishes 1 residue shy of the CDR3 end, and the germline J gene is used to complete it. J is TRBJ2-5 and V is TRBV2; D unresolved. There are 12 residues in the CDR3. In germline, CDR1 is LGHNA, CDR2 YSYQKL. Between the trimmed V and J ends, which lost 0 bases and 5 bases, there was a span of 3 bases. CDR3 loop: CASSQEIDTQYF. The DNA read from the CDR3 is TGTGCCAGCAGCCAAGAAATAGACACCCAGTAC.

Only a few counts were recorded for this clone. The listed genes are named as in mouse. The DNA ends 1 residue before the CDR3 does, and the rest of the CDR3 is filled in from the germline J gene. V gene TRBV14 combines with J gene TRBJ2-7; D not certain. The CDR3 is 12 amino acids. The germline V gene encodes CDR1 SGHDT and CDR2 FRDEAV. V was clipped by 0 bases and J by 3 bases, with 4 bases between them. The sequenced CDR3 bases are TGTGCCAGCAGTTTCTCGCACTATGAACAGTAC. It is translated as CASSFSHYEQY. In full, the CDR3 is CASSFSHYEQYF.

About this clone: Mouse gene names and germline throughout. The DNA ends 1 residue before the CDR3 does, and the rest of the CDR3 is filled in from the germline J gene. J is TRBJ2-2 and V is TRBV13-2; 8 bases agree with TRBD2. The CDR3 length is 15 residues. With V trimmed by 3 bases and J by 2 bases, 3 bases remained unmatched. Germline-derived CDR1 and CDR2 are NNHNN and SYGAGS (reference sequence). The CDR3 DNA, read in part, is TGTGCCAGCGGTGTCGGGACTGGTAACACCGGGCAGCTCTAC. Amino acids: CASGVGTGNTGQLY. The entire CDR3 protein is CASGVGTGNTGQLYF.

Regarding this clone: Any gene name here is a mouse gene name. Sequencing ends 1 residue short of the CDR3 end; the germline J gene provides the rest. This chain joins TRBV19 and TRBJ2-2, with a possible D match to TRBD1 (5 bases). The CDR3 sequence is 15 residues long. The germline gives CDR1 FNHDT, CDR2 SITEND (reference sequence). Trimming took off 4 bases at V and 0 bases at J, with 10 bases between the two ends. The part of the CDR3 DNA that was read is TGTGCCAGCAGTCTCCGGACAACAAACACCGGGCAGCTCTAC. Translation: CASSLRTTNTGQLY. The whole CDR3 is CASSLRTTNTGQLYF.

This clone appeared a few times. Here the gene names and germline are mouse. With the read ending 1 residue before the CDR3 end, the germline J gene is used to fill in that end. The V gene is TRBV31, the J gene TRBJ1-4, with D maybe TRBD1 (6 bases). Trimming cost V 3 bases and J 4 bases, with 9 bases left between them. Looked up from germline, CDR1 is GKSSPN and CDR2 is SITVG. The CDR3 contains 13 residues. The CDR3 here is CAWSRDNNERLFF. The CDR3 DNA, read in part, is TGTGCCTGGAGCCGGGACAACAACGAAAGATTATTT. The full variable domain, completed using reference TRBV31 and TRBJ1-4, is AQTIHQWPVAEIKAVGSPLSLGCTIKGKSSPNLYWYWQATGGTLQQLFYSITVGQVESVVQLNLSASRPKDDQFILSTEKLLLSHSGFYLCAWSRDNNERLFFGHGTKLSVL.

In its sample, this clone was seen a few times. The gene symbols are mouse symbols. The CDR3 goes on 1 residue after the read ends, and that part is filled in from the germline J gene. The chain recombines TRBV20 with TRBJ2-2, with 8 bases identical to TRBD1. After removal of 0 bases from V and 3 bases from J, the junction contained 3 bases not matched to a gene. CDR3 length: 15 residues. CDR1 is GFQATS, CDR2 STVNSAI, per germline. The CDR3 spells CGAREAGGDTGQLYF. CDR3 DNA, as far as it was read: TGTGGTGCTAGGGAGGCAGGGGGCGACACCGGGCAGCTCTAC.

Comment on this clone: Gene names are mouse gene names. With the read ending 1 residue before the CDR3 end, the germline J gene is used to fill in that end. V is TRBV13-1 and J is TRBJ2-1; no clear D. The CDR3 contains 13 residues. Trimming removed 2 bases at V and 4 bases at J, with 7 bases between. Germline CDR1 is NSHNY and CDR2 is SYGAGN. CDR3 bases read: TGTGCCAGCAGTGACAGTTTTTATGCTGAGCAGTTC. Protein sequence: CASSDSFYAEQF. The entire CDR3 is CASSDSFYAEQFF.